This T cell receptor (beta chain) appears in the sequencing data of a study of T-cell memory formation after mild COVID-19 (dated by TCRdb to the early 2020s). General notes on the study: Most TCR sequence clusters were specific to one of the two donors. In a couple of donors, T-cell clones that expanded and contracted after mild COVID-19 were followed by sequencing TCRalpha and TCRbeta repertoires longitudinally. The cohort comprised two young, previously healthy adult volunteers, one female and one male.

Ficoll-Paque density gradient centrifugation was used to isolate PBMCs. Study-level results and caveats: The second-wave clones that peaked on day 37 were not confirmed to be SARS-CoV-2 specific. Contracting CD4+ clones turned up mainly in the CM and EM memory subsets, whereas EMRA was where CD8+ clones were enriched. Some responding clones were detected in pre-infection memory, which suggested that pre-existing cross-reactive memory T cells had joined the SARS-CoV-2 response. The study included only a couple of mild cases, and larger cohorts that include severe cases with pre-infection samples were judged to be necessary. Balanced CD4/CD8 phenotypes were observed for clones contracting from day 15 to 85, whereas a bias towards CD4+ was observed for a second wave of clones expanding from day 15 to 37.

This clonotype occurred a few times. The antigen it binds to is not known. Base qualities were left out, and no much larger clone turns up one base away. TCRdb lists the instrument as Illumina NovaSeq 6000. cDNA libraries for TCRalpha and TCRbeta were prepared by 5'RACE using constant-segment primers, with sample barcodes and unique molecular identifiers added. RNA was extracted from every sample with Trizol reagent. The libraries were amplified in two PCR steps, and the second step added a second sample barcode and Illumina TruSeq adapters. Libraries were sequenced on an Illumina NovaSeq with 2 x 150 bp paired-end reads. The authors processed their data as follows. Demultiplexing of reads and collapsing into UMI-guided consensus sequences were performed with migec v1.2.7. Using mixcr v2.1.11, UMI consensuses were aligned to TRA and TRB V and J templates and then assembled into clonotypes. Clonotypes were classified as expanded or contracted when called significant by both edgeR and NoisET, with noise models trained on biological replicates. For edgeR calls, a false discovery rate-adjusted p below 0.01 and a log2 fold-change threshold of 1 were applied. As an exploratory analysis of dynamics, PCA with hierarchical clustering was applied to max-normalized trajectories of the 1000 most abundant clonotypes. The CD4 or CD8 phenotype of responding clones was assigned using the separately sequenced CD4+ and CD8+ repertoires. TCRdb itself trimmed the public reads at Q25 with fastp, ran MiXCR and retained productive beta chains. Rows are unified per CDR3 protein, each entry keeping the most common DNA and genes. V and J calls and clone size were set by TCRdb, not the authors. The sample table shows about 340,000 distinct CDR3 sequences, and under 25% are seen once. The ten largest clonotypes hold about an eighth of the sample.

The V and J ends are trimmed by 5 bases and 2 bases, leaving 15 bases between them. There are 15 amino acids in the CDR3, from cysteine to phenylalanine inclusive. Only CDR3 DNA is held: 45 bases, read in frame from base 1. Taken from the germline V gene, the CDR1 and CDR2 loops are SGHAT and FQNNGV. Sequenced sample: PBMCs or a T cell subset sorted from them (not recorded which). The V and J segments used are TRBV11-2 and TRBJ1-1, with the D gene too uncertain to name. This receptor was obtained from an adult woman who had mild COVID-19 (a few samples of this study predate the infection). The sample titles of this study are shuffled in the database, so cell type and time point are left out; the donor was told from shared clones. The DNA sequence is TGTGCCAGCAGCCGATTAGGTCGAGAAAACACTGAAGCTTTCTTT. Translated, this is CASSRLGRENTEAFF.